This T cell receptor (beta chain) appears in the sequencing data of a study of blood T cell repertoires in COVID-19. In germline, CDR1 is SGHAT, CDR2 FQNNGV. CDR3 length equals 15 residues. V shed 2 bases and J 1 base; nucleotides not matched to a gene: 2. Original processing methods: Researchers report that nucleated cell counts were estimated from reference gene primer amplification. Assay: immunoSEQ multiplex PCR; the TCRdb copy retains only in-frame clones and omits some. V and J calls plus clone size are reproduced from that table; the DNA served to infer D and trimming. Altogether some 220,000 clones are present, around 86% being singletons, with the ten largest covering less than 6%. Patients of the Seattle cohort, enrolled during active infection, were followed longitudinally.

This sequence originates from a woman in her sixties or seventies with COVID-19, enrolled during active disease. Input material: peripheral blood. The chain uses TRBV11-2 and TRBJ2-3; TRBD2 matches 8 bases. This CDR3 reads CASSLIGGGTDTQYF. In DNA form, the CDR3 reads TGTGCCAGCAGCTTAATCGGGGGGGGCACAGATACGCAGTATTTT.